Sequencing of this TCR beta chain was carried out in a study of blood T cells in healthy people across ages. Findings and limits, study-wide: The unknown donor CMV status may have confounded expanded clonotype changes. A greater number of naive CD4+ cells and higher diversity distinguished long-lived donors from aged donors.

Combining a sample-barcoded 5' primer with a J-beta primer mix, a second PCR ran for 7 to 11 cycles. Each of the cDNA molecules was tagged by a template-switch adaptor with 12 random nucleotides. Each CDR3 protein gets one entry after TCRdb re-called the 5' RACE reads with MiXCR. This table holds approximately 670,000 distinct CDR3 sequences, 40% to 45% found once. As regards this clonotype: Its antigen is still unknown.

Sequenced sample: blood. This TCR came from an older man in good health.

The CDR3 DNA reads as TGTGCCAGCAGCCGTGGTGAAAAGACTGAAGCTTTCTTT. Encoded protein: CASSRGEKTEAFF. The rearrangement links TRBV14 to TRBJ1-1; unclear D gene. CDR1 SGHDN and CDR2 FVKESK come from the germline V gene. V was trimmed by 4 bases and J by 5 bases, leaving 11 bases between them. The CDR3 loop spans 13 amino acids.